This T cell receptor beta chain was identified in a study of cytomegalovirus exposure and HLA in healthy donors. Trimming took 1 base from V and 7 from J; bases not matched to a gene: 12. The CDR3 totals 17 residues. CDR1 and CDR2 from the germline V gene are MGHRA and YSYEKL. This clone was detected only a few times. A multiplex PCR was run with 60 Vbeta primers and 13 Jbeta primers. The assay was immunoSEQ multiplex PCR, and TCRdb's table has in-frame clones only and misses some. Found here are about 230,000 clones, approximately 82% of them singletons; the top ten hold 0.58%. The sequencing input was PBMCs. This sequence was found in a woman in her forties in good health and CMV-seronegative. This chain joins TRBV4-1 and TRBJ2-1; TRBD2 matches at 8 bases. CDR3 sequence (DNA): TGCGCCAGCAGCCAAGGTCCCCTAGCGGGTAGGAGGAATGAGCAGTTCTTC. Translated, it gives CASSQGPLAGRRNEQFF.